This TCR beta chain was sequenced in a study of molecular identifiers for immune sequencing clone quantification. Study as a whole: Replicate runs used RNA from roughly 18,000 or 92,000 naive CD8 cells, which was split five ways into aliquots, and four of those aliquots were then sequenced.

Study-wide points: Barcode collisions between identical TCR molecules could shrink estimates of highly expanded clone sizes.

In regard to this clonotype: Its antigen is as yet unknown.

Germline V gene sequence: CDR1 MNHNS, CDR2 SASEGT. CDR3 length equals 15 residues. The V and J ends lost 5 bases and 2 bases respectively, with 16 bases between them. The use of previously described methods and listed TCR primers produced the bulk TCR libraries. TCRdb itself ran the PCR reads through MiXCR, one entry per CDR3 protein. This table has around 460,000 distinct CDR3 sequences, about 20% appearing once. This TCR was sampled from a human donor in good health. Some libraries in this study had Jurkat cell RNA spiked in. The chain joins TRBV6-1 to TRBJ2-7; tentative D call: TRBD1 (6 bases). Material for sequencing was naive CD8+ T cells from blood, with Jurkat cell RNA spiked in. Subset of the sample: FACS-sorted CD8+CD4-CCR7+CD45RA+ naive T cells. The CDR3 region has the DNA TGTGCCAGCAGTAGACAGGCCACCTCGGCCTACGAGCAGTACTTC. It encodes CASSRQATSAYEQYF.